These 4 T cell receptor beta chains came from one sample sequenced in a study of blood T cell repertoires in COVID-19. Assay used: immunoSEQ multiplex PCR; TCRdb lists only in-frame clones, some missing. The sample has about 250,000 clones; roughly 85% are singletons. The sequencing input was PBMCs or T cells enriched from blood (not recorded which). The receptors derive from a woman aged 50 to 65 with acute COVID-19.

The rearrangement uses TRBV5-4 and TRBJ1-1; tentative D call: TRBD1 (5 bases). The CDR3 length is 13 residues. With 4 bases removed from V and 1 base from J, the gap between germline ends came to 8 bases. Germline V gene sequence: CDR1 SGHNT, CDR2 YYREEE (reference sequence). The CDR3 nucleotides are TGTGCCAGCAGCACCCAGGGGAACACTGAAGCTTTCTTT. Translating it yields CASSTQGNTEAFF.

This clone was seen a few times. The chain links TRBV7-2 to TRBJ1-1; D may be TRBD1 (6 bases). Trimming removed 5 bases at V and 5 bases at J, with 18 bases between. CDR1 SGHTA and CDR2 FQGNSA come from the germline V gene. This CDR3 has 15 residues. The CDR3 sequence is CASSHRQQGWTEAFF. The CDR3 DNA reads TGTGCCAGCAGCCACCGCCAACAGGGTTGGACTGAAGCTTTCTTT.

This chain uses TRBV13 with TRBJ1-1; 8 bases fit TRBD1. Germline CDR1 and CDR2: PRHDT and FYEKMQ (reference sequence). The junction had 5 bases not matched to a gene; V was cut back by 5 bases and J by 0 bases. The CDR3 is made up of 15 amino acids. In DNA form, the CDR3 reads TGTGCCAGCAGCCCAAAGGGACAGGTGAACACTGAAGCTTTCTTT. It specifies CASSPKGQVNTEAFF.

The CDR3 sequence is CASSLGGQGAHEQYF. In DNA, the CDR3 is TGTGCCAGCAGCTTGGGAGGACAGGGGGCCCACGAGCAGTACTTC. The V call is TRBV5-4, the J call TRBJ2-7, with 11 bases matching TRBD1. The CDR3 covers 15 residues. V was pared by 0 bases and J by 5 bases, with 4 bases of the junction left unmatched. Per germline, CDR1 SGHNT and CDR2 YYREEE (reference sequence). Using reference TRBV5-4 and TRBJ2-7 for the parts outside the CDR3, the full variable domain is ETGVTQSPTHLIKTRGQQVTLRCSSQSGHNTVSWYQQALGQGPQFIFQYYREEENGRGNFPPRFSGLQFPNYSSELNVNALELDDSALYLCASSLGGQGAHEQYFGPGTRLTVT.